Shown below are 26 T cell receptor beta chains from a single sample sequenced in a study of control samples from healthy donors and cancer patients. The method was immunoSEQ multiplex PCR; TCRdb's version includes in-frame clones alone and lacks a portion of them. The table records 170,000 or so clones, about 91% of them present only once. The material sequenced was blood. The origin of the receptors is a woman between 40 and 55 years old in good health.

V gene TRBV3-1 (or the pseudogene TRBV3-2) combines with J gene TRBJ2-6; D gene unclear. Germline values: CDR1 LGHDT, CDR2 YNNKEL (reference sequence). V lost 0 bases, J lost 1 base, and 4 bases lay in between. CDR3 length: 15 residues. CDR3 coding DNA: TGTGCCAGCAGCCAAGACTCATCTGGGGCCAACGTCCTGACTTTC. Protein product: CASSQDSSGANVLTF.

The chain links TRBV5-1 to TRBJ2-3; no clear D gene. Trimming removed 4 bases at V and 5 bases at J, with 11 bases between. Looked up from germline, CDR1 is SGHRS and CDR2 is YFSETQ. The CDR3 sequence is 13 residues long. CDR3: CASSPGAVDTQYF. Written as DNA, the CDR3 is TGCGCCAGCAGCCCGGGCGCTGTAGATACGCAGTATTTT.

The chain employs TRBV20-1 and TRBJ1-4, with D unclear. This CDR3 comprises 12 residues. The V and J ends lost 3 bases and 3 bases respectively, with 5 bases between them. The germline gives CDR1 DFQATT, CDR2 SNEGSKA (reference sequence). CDR3 residues: CSASSANEKLFF. As DNA, the CDR3 is TGCAGTGCTAGTTCAGCTAATGAAAAACTGTTTTTT.

The chain carries TRBV5-4 and TRBJ2-7, with TRBD1 matching 7 bases. The V segment lost 3 bases and the J segment 2 bases; nucleotides outside the gene matches: 8. Per the germline V gene, CDR1 is SGHNT and CDR2 is YYREEE (reference sequence). The CDR3 loop spans 15 amino acids. CDR3 protein: CASSSTGAATYEQYF. The CDR3 DNA is TGTGCCAGCAGCTCAACAGGGGCGGCTACCTACGAGCAGTACTTC.

This chain connects TRBV29-1 to TRBJ1-2; D uncertain. The CDR3 extends over 13 amino acids. Germline V gives CDR1 SQVTM, CDR2 ANQGSEA. V was cut by 6 bases and J by 8 bases, with 19 bases left in between. CDR3 protein: CSVQPQKVGGYTF. DNA of the CDR3: TGCAGCGTCCAACCCCAAAAGGTGGGCGGCTACACCTTC.

This clone was seen a few times. The V and J genes are TRBV7-6 and TRBJ1-1, with 7 positions matching TRBD1. The J segment lost 0 bases and the V segment lost 4 bases, leaving 11 bases of the junction unmatched. The CDR3 loop spans 17 amino acids. Germline assignment: CDR1 SGHVS and CDR2 FNYEAQ. In DNA, the CDR3 is TGTGCCAGCAGCTCCCAGGACAGGCTCGGTTTGAACACTGAAGCTTTCTTT. This encodes CASSSQDRLGLNTEAFF.

V is TRBV12-5 and J is TRBJ1-6; no reliable D call. This CDR3 contains 14 residues. V dropped 3 bases and J dropped 7 bases, with 10 bases sitting between them. The germline V gene encodes CDR1 LGHNT and CDR2 FRNRAP. The CDR3 here is CASGFWGRNSPLHF. CDR3 bases: TGTGCTAGTGGTTTCTGGGGTCGGAATTCACCCCTCCACTTT. Variable domain in full (rest from reference TRBV12-5 and TRBJ1-6): DARVTQTPRHKVTEMGQEVTMRCQPILGHNTVFWYRQTMMQGLELLAYFRNRAPLDDSGMPKDRFSAEMPDATLATLKIQPSEPRDSAVYFCASGFWGRNSPLHFGNGTRLTVT.

V usage is TRBV27 and J usage is TRBJ2-2, with 7 bases fitting TRBD1. Germline assignment: CDR1 MNHEY and CDR2 SMNVEV (reference sequence). The CDR3 totals 15 residues. J lost 7 bases, V lost 2 bases, and 7 bases had no gene match. CDR3 sequence (DNA): TGTGCCAGCAGTTTAGGGACAGAAATCGTCGGGGAGCTGTTTTTT. It yields the protein CASSLGTEIVGELFF.

J is TRBJ1-2 and V is TRBV2; tentative D call: TRBD1 (5 bases). V was pared by 5 bases and J by 2 bases, with 12 bases between. Looked up from germline, CDR1 is SNHLY and CDR2 is FYNNEI. The CDR3 length is 14 residues. CDR3 protein: CASSPGLQNYGYTF. Written as DNA, the CDR3 is TGTGCCAGCAGTCCGGGACTGCAGAACTATGGCTACACCTTC.

The V and J genes are TRBV5-6 and TRBJ2-5; D may correspond to TRBD1 or TRBD2 (6 bases each). Germline CDR1 SGHDT, CDR2 YYEEEE. The V end was cut by 1 base, the J end by 2 bases, with 9 bases between. This CDR3 is built from 14 residues. The CDR3 DNA sequence: TGTGCCAGCAGCTTGTCGGGGGCGCAAGAGACCCAGTACTTC. Translation: CASSLSGAQETQYF. Looking up the rest from reference TRBV5-6 and TRBJ2-5 gives the full variable domain: DAGVTQSPTHLIKTRGQQVTLRCSPKSGHDTVSWYQQALGQGPQFIFQYYEEEERQRGNFPDRFSGHQFPNYSSELNVNALLLGDSALYLCASSLSGAQETQYFGPGTRLLVL.

The chain couples TRBV7-8 to TRBJ1-1; D remains unclear. V was pared by 7 bases and J by 6 bases, with 15 bases between. Germline V gene lookup returns CDR1 SGHVS and CDR2 FQNEAQ. The CDR3 length is 13 residues. The CDR3 protein is CASTYSRVAEAFF. CDR3 nucleotides: TGTGCCAGCACCTATAGTAGGGTCGCTGAAGCTTTCTTT.

This chain joins TRBV7-8 and TRBJ1-5; D is perhaps TRBD1 (5 bases). The CDR3 runs to 15 residues. Germline V gene data show CDR1 as SGHVS and CDR2 as FQNEAQ. Trimming shortened V by 1 base and J by 1 base, and 8 bases separated the two germline ends. The chain's CDR3 is CASSLGRDSNQPQHF. For the CDR3, the DNA is TGTGCCAGCAGCTTAGGTAGGGACAGCAATCAGCCCCAGCATTTT.

This clone was seen just once. J is TRBJ1-5 and V is TRBV19; the D gene is possibly TRBD1 (6 bases). Germline V CDR1 and CDR2: LNHDA, SQIVND (reference sequence). The CDR3 has 15 amino acids. With 6 bases removed from V and 1 base from J, the gap between germline ends came to 13 bases. CDR3 DNA: TGTGCCAGTAGACCGAACGGGGGCAGCAATCAGCCCCAGCATTTT. Translated: CASRPNGGSNQPQHF. Drawing the rest from reference TRBV19 and TRBJ1-5, the complete variable domain is DGGITQSPKYLFRKEGQNVTLSCEQNLNHDAMYWYRQDPGQGLRLIYYSQIVNDFQKGDIAEGYSVSREKKESFPLTVTSAQKNPTAFYLCASRPNGGSNQPQHFGDGTRLSIL.

The chain carries TRBV27 and TRBJ1-1; possible D gene TRBD1, 5 bases. The CDR3 has 13 residues. Trimming cost V 3 bases and J 6 bases, with 11 bases left between them. Germline CDR1 MNHEY, CDR2 SMNVEV (reference sequence). The CDR3 sequence: CASSLGSGSEAFF. The CDR3 region has the DNA TGTGCCAGCAGTTTGGGGTCAGGGTCTGAAGCTTTCTTT.

The genes are TRBV27 and TRBJ2-1; either TRBD1 or TRBD2 may supply D (5 bases each). Germline loops: CDR1 MNHEY, CDR2 SMNVEV (reference sequence). Trimming took off 1 base at V and 9 bases at J, with 10 bases between the two ends. The CDR3 runs to 13 residues. The DNA of the CDR3 is TGTGCCAGCAGTTTATTAATGGGGGTTGAGCAGTTCTTC. Protein product: CASSLLMGVEQFF.

The rearrangement joins TRBV9 to TRBJ2-5, with 11 bases fitting TRBD2. The CDR3 runs to 14 residues. The V gene end was trimmed by 2 bases and the J gene end by 5 bases; junction bases not matched to a gene: 2. CDR1 and CDR2 (germline): SGDLS, YYNGEE. CDR3 DNA: TGTGCCAGCAGCGTTAGCGGGGGGGCGGAGACCCAGTACTTC. As protein: CASSVSGGAETQYF.

Only one count was recorded for this clone. The V call is TRBV3-1 (or the pseudogene TRBV3-2), the J call TRBJ2-7; D might be TRBD2 (5 bases). The germline V gene encodes CDR1 LGHDT and CDR2 YNNKEL (reference sequence). This CDR3 comprises 13 residues. Between the trimmed V and J ends, which lost 0 bases and 7 bases, there was a span of 10 bases. The CDR3 DNA reads TGTGCCAGCAGCCAAGAAAGCGGCTGGGAGCAGTACTTC. Protein: CASSQESGWEQYF.

The chain employs TRBV19 and TRBJ1-1; 7 bases align to TRBD1. Germline V gives CDR1 LNHDA, CDR2 SQIVND (reference sequence). V trimming: 5 bases; J trimming: 10 bases; junction bases outside the gene matches: 10. This CDR3 contains 13 residues. The CDR3 nucleotides are TGTGCCAGTAGTGTCCCTCAGGGGGGGGCAGCTTTCTTT. This gives the protein CASSVPQGGAAFF.

The chain has TRBV19 and TRBJ1-3; D remains unclear. V lost 4 bases and J 2 bases, leaving 12 bases between the germline ends. CDR3 length: 15 amino acids. Germline CDR1 and CDR2: LNHDA and SQIVND (reference sequence). CDR3 coding DNA: TGTGCCAGTAGTAATCAAGGCGAAGCTGGAAACACCATATATTTT. Translating gives CASSNQGEAGNTIYF.

This clone was recorded only once. The V call is TRBV21-1, the J call TRBJ2-2; TRBD1 reflects the table's D call only, with no check against the DNA. TRBV21-1 is classified as a pseudogene. This CDR3 region has 14 residues. The CDR3 nucleotides read TGTGCCAGGGGGGCTGGGGCTTATCCCGGGGAGCTGTTTTTT. Protein: CARGAGAYPGELFF.

The CDR3 region has the DNA TGTGCCATCAGTGAGGTTCATCCTTACTCTGGAAACACCATATATTTT. This translates into CAISEVHPYSGNTIYF. This chain connects TRBV10-3 to TRBJ1-3; no clear D. The V end lost 2 bases, the J end lost 0 bases, and 11 bases lay between the germline ends. The CDR3 is 16 residues long. Germline V gene data show CDR1 as ENHRY and CDR2 as SYGVKD.

The chain couples TRBV3-1 (or the pseudogene TRBV3-2) to TRBJ2-5; a weak D match, TRBD2 (6 bases). There are 15 residues in the CDR3. V was pared by 4 bases and J by 5 bases, with 17 bases between. CDR1 LGHDT and CDR2 YNNKEL come from the germline V gene (reference sequence). The CDR3 is CASSPLAGGYETQYF. As DNA, the CDR3 is TGTGCCAGCAGCCCATTAGCCGGAGGGTATGAGACCCAGTACTTC.

The V gene is TRBV6-4, the J gene TRBJ1-1, with D unclear. V lost 6 bases to trimming and J lost 4 bases, with 9 bases between them. Germline CDR1 is MRHNA and CDR2 is SNTAGT. The CDR3 contains 12 residues. Written as DNA, the CDR3 is TGTGCCAGCAGGCCGACCCCCACTGAAGCTTTCTTT. Residues: CASRPTPTEAFF.

V usage is TRBV19 and J usage is TRBJ2-7; no reliable D call. Per germline, CDR1 LNHDA and CDR2 SQIVND (reference sequence). The V gene lost 4 bases and the J gene lost 0 bases, with 19 bases spanning the gap. The CDR3 runs to 17 residues. Here the CDR3 DNA reads TGTGCCAGTAGTAGGTCGCTGTGGCCCCCGAGCTCCTACGAGCAGTACTTC. Protein product: CASSRSLWPPSSYEQYF.

The J gene is TRBJ1-1, the V gene TRBV5-4; tentative D call: TRBD1 (5 bases). Per germline, CDR1 SGHNT and CDR2 YYREEE (reference sequence). The V end was cut by 0 bases, the J end by 11 bases, with 11 bases between. The CDR3 has 12 residues. CDR3 in DNA: TGTGCCAGCAGCTTGGGCGGGGCCGGGGCTTTCTTT. Translated, it gives CASSLGGAGAFF.

J is TRBJ2-5 and V is TRBV24-1; TRBD2 matches at 8 bases. The V segment lost 9 bases and the J segment 5 bases; nucleotides outside the gene matches: 4. The CDR3 is made up of 12 amino acids. Germline lookup yields CDR1 KGHDR and CDR2 SFDVKD. The CDR3, as DNA: TGTGCCACCCGGGGGGGAGGGGAGACCCAGTACTTC. Its protein is CATRGGGETQYF.